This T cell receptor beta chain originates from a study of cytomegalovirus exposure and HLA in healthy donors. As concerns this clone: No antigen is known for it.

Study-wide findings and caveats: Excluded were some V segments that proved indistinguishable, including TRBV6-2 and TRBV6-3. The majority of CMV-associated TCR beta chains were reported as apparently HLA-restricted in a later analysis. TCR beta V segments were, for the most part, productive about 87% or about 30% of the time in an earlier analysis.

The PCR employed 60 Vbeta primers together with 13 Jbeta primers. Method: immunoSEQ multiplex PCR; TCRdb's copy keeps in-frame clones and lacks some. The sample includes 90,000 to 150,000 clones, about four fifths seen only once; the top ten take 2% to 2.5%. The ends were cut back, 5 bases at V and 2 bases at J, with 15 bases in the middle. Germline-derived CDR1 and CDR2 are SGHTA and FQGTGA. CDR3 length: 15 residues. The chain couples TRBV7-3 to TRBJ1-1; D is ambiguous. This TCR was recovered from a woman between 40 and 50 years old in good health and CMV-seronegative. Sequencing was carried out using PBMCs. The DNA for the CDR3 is TGTGCCAGCAGCCCTTATCCTGGAGGTAACACTGAAGCTTTCTTT. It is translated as CASSPYPGGNTEAFF.